The entry below describes one TCR beta chain. Its antigen is currently unknown. It was second doses at about 4 or about 12 weeks that were pooled. The CDR3 has 15 amino acids. Germline V gives CDR1 SGHTA, CDR2 FQGNSA. Trimming removed 5 bases at V and 5 bases at J, with 18 bases between. The sample belongs to a study of T cell responses to AZD1222 COVID-19 vaccine. Overall study findings and caveats: Close to half of all spike-specific TCRs reportedly target regions of the variants that are unmutated. After two AZD1222 doses, spike-specific TCR breadth and depth rose versus day 0. Of the AZD1222 recipients, only five to seven were seropositive at baseline.

TCRdb's table, derived via immunoSEQ multiplex PCR, lists solely in-frame clones and lacks some. Of around 130,000 clones in the sample, 88% were seen once. Sample: peripheral blood, taken 28 days after the second AZD1222 dose. The chain combines TRBV7-2 with TRBJ1-1; TRBD1 is a possible D gene (6 bases). This receptor was taken from an adult who received the AZD1222 COVID-19 vaccine. CDR3 in amino acids: CASSPGGATGTEAFF. The CDR3, as DNA: TGTGCCAGCAGCCCGGGGGGGGCCACCGGGACTGAAGCTTTCTTT. Based on the CDR3 plus reference TRBV7-2 and TRBJ1-1, the full variable domain is GAGVSQSPSNKVTEKGKDVELRCDPISGHTALYWYRQSLGQGLEFLIYFQGNSAPDKSGLPSDRFSAERTGGSVSTLTIQRTQQEDSAVYLCASSPGGATGTEAFFGQGTRLTVV.